The 16 T cell receptor beta chains below come from one sample, sequenced in a study of technical replicates of blood from a handful of donors. Assay used: immunoSEQ multiplex PCR; TCRdb lists only in-frame clones, some missing. This sample carries tens of thousands of clones, roughly 96% of them seen once, and the ten largest clones take approximately 0.21%. What was sequenced was T cells isolated from PBMCs. These receptors originate from a human donor in good health.

The chain is built from TRBV9 and TRBJ2-3; no reliable D call. CDR1 and CDR2 from the germline V gene are SGDLS and YYNGEE. The CDR3 runs 16 residues. Trimming cost V 4 bases and J 2 bases, with 17 bases left between them. This chain's CDR3 is CASSPLAAVHTDTQYF. The CDR3 nucleotides are TGTGCCAGCAGCCCCCTCGCGGCAGTACACACAGATACGCAGTATTTT.

This chain uses TRBV1 with TRBJ2-7; the table's D call of TRBD2 was not tested on the DNA. TRBV1 is marked as a pseudogene. The CDR3 totals 16 residues. CDR3 protein: CTSSRTGGRLSYEQYF. CDR3 nucleotides: TGCACCAGCAGCCGAACGGGGGGGCGATTAAGCTACGAGCAGTACTTC.

V usage is TRBV10-3 and J usage is TRBJ1-2, with TRBD1 matching 7 bases. Germline-derived CDR1 and CDR2 are ENHRY and SYGVKD. CDR3 length: 16 amino acids. V shed 3 bases and J 4 bases; nucleotides not matched to a gene: 11. The CDR3, as DNA: TGTGCCATCAGTGATGGACAGGTGCGACCTCCCTATGGCTACACCTTC. Encoded protein: CAISDGQVRPPYGYTF.

V gene TRBV5-1 combines with J gene TRBJ2-3; 8 nucleotides line up with TRBD1. The germline gives CDR1 SGHRS, CDR2 YFSETQ. V lost 4 bases and J lost 4; bases outside the gene matches: 5. The CDR3 covers 14 residues. As DNA, the CDR3 is TGCGCCAGCAGCCCCACAGGGGGACCAGATACGCAGTATTTT. Its protein product is CASSPTGGPDTQYF.

About this clone: The sample carries other DNA sequences with the same CDR3. The chain uses TRBV5-6 and TRBJ1-3; D not resolved. CDR3 length equals 14 residues. Germline CDR1 is SGHDT and CDR2 is YYEEEE. Trimming took off 4 bases at V and 2 bases at J, with 10 bases between the two ends. The CDR3 reads CASSPGEAGNTIYF. CDR3 bases: TGTGCCAGCAGCCCGGGTGAGGCTGGAAACACCATATATTTT.

This chain links TRBV27 with TRBJ2-1; TRBD2 is a possible D gene (6 bases). Trimming cost V 5 bases and J 7 bases, with 12 bases left between them. The CDR3 sequence is 13 residues long. Per germline, CDR1 MNHEY and CDR2 SMNVEV (reference sequence). The CDR3 loop is CASSIGGNNEQFF. CDR3 nucleotides: TGTGCCAGCAGTATCGGGGGTAATAATGAGCAGTTCTTC.

J is TRBJ2-5 and V is TRBV7-3, with 10 bases aligning to TRBD2. The CDR3 extends over 20 amino acids. Germline values: CDR1 SGHTA, CDR2 FQGTGA. The trim removed 1 base at V and 1 base at J, leaving 15 bases unmatched. In nucleotides, the CDR3 is TGTGCCAGCAGCTTAAGCCCCCCTCAGGGGCTAGCGGGGGCCCAAGAGACCCAGTACTTC. Amino acid sequence: CASSLSPPQGLAGAQETQYF.

This rearrangement joins TRBV21-1 to TRBJ2-4; TRBD2, the table's D call, lacks a check against the DNA. TRBV21-1 is shown as a pseudogene. The CDR3 totals 17 residues. The CDR3 nucleotides read TGTGCCAGCCATGGACTAGCGGGTCGGGCTTCCAAAAACATTCAGTACTTC. Its protein product is CASHGLAGRASKNIQYF.

The CDR3 sequence is CASSSTGSPLHF. The CDR3 nucleotides read TGTGCCAGTAGTAGCACGGGTTCACCCCTCCACTTT. This chain connects TRBV19 to TRBJ1-6, with D unclear. Per the germline V gene, CDR1 is LNHDA and CDR2 is SQIVND (reference sequence). This CDR3 spans 12 amino acids. V was pared by 4 bases and J by 9 bases, with 7 bases between.

The gene calls are TRBV7-6 and TRBJ1-5, with a possible D match to TRBD1 (5 bases). This CDR3 has 15 amino acids. The V end lost 4 bases, the J end lost 6 bases, and 16 bases lay between the germline ends. The germline V gene encodes CDR1 SGHVS and CDR2 FNYEAQ. The DNA of the CDR3 is TGTGCCAGCAGCTCCACAGGACATAAGGGTCAGCCCCAGCATTTT. As protein: CASSSTGHKGQPQHF.

J is TRBJ1-1 and V is TRBV11-2; weak D call: TRBD1 (5 bases). The CDR3 spans 13 residues. Between the trimmed V and J ends, which lost 0 bases and 5 bases, there was a span of 7 bases. From germline, CDR1 is SGHAT and CDR2 FQNNGV. CDR3: CASSLERGTEAFF. The CDR3 coding sequence is TGTGCCAGCAGCTTAGAACGGGGGACTGAAGCTTTCTTT.

This clone was found a few times. This chain links TRBV28 with TRBJ1-2; possible D gene TRBD1, 6 bases. The V gene lost 3 bases and the J gene lost 4 bases, with 15 bases spanning the gap. This CDR3 spans 15 amino acids. Germline lookup yields CDR1 MDHEN and CDR2 SYDVKM. The CDR3 DNA is TGTGCCAGCAGTTTTATGAGCACAGGGCGCTATGGCTACACCTTC. This sequence encodes CASSFMSTGRYGYTF.

The V and J genes are TRBV11-2 and TRBJ1-2, with TRBD1 as a possible D gene (6 bases). CDR3 size: 13 residues. V was cut by 5 bases and J by 3 bases, with 10 bases left in between. The germline gives CDR1 SGHAT, CDR2 FQNNGV. The CDR3 region has the DNA TGTGCCAGCAGCGACAGGAATGACTATGGCTACACCTTC. Amino acid sequence: CASSDRNDYGYTF.

The chain carries TRBV4-2 and TRBJ2-5, with D hard to call. V shed 0 bases and J shed 5 bases, with 13 bases lying between them. This CDR3 is built from 15 residues. The germline V gene has CDR1 LGHNA and CDR2 YNFKEQ. CDR3 DNA: TGTGCCAGCAGCCAAGATCGGCGCGGCGATGAGACCCAGTACTTC. Its translation is CASSQDRRGDETQYF.

The J gene is TRBJ2-5, the V gene TRBV5-6; D is undetermined. CDR3 length equals 14 residues. Trimming took 2 bases from V and 10 from J, leaving 18 bases between them. CDR1 is SGHDT, CDR2 YYEEEE, per germline. This chain's CDR3 is CASSLDGSKRGQYF. The CDR3 coding sequence is TGTGCCAGCAGCTTAGATGGGTCCAAGAGAGGCCAGTACTTC.

This chain joins TRBV11-3 and TRBJ2-1; 9 bases match TRBD2. The CDR3 has 15 amino acids. J gave up 7 bases and V 7 bases, and 11 bases lay outside the gene matches. Germline CDR1 and CDR2: SGHNT and YENEEA. This chain's CDR3 is CASTEMASGMNEQFF. As DNA, the CDR3 is TGTGCCAGCACGGAAATGGCTAGCGGGATGAATGAGCAGTTCTTC.